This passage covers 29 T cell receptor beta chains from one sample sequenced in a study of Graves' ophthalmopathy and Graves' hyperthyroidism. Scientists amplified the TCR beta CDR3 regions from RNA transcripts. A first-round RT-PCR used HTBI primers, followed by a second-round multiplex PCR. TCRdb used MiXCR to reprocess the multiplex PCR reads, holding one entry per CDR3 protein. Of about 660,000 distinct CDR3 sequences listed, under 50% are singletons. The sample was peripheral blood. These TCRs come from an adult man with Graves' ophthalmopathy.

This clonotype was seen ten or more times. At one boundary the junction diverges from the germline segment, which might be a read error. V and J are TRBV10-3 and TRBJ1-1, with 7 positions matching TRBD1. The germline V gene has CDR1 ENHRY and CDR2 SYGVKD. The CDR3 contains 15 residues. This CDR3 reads CASSRRLTGVTEAFF. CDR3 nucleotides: TGTGCCAGCAGTAGGCGGTTAACAGGGGTCACTGAAGCTTTCTTT.

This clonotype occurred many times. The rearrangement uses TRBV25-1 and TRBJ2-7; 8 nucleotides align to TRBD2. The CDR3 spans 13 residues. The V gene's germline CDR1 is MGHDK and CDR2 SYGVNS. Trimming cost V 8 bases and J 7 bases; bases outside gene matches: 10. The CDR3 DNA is TGTGCCAGCCGGCTAGCGGGTTCGGAGGAGCAGTACTTC. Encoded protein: CASRLAGSEEQYF.

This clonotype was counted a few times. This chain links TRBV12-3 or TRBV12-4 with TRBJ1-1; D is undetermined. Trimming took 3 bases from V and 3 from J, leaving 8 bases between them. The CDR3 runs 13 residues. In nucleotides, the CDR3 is TGTGCCAGCAGTTTTCGCTCACACACTGAAGCTTTCTTT. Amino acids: CASSFRSHTEAFF.

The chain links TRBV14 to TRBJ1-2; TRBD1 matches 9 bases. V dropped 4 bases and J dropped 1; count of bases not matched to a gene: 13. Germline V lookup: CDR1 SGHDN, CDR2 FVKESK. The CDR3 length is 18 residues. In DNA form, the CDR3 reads TGTGCCAGCAGCCTCCACGGACAGGGGACAGCCTTTAACTATGGCTACACCTTC. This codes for CASSLHGQGTAFNYGYTF.

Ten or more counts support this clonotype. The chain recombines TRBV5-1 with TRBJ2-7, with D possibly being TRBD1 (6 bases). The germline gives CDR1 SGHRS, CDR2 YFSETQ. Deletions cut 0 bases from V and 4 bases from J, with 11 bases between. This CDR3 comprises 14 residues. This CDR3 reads CASSLDPRGYEQYF. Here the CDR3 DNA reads TGCGCCAGCAGCTTGGACCCCAGGGGTTACGAGCAGTACTTC.

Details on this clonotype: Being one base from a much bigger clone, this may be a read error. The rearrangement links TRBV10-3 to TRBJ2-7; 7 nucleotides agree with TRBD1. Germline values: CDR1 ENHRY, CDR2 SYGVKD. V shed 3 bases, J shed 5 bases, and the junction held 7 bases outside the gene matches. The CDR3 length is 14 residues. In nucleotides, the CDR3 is TGTGCCATCAGTGAAGGGACAGAAGGTGACGAGCAGTACTTC. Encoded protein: CAISEGTEGDEQYF.

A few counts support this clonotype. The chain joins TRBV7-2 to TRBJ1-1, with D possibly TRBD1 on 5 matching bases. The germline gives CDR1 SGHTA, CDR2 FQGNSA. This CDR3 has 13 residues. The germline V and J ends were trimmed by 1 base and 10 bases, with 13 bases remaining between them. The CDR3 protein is CASSLDFRRGAFF. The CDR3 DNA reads TGTGCCAGCAGCTTAGATTTCAGGAGGGGAGCTTTCTTT.

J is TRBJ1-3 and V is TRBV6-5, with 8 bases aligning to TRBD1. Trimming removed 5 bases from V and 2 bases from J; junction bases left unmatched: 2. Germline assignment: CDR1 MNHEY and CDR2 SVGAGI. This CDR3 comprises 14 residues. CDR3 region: CASSTTGAGNTIYF. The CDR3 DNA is TGTGCCAGCAGTACGACAGGGGCTGGAAACACCATATATTTT.

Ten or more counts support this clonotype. Written as DNA, the CDR3 is TGTGCCACCAAAAGTCGGACAGGGGACACTGAAGCTTTCTTT. It is translated as CATKSRTGDTEAFF. The chain recombines TRBV24-1 with TRBJ1-1; 9 nucleotides agree with TRBD1. This CDR3 is 14 amino acids long. Germline V gene data show CDR1 as KGHDR and CDR2 as SFDVKD. V lost 8 bases, J lost 3 bases, and 6 bases stayed unmatched.

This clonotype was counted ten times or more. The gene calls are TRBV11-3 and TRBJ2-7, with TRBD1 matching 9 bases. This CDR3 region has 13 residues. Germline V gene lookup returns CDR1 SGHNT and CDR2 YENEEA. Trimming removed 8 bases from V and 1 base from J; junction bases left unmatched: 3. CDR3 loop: CASGTGMSYEQYF. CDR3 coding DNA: TGTGCCAGCGGGACAGGGATGTCCTACGAGCAGTACTTC.

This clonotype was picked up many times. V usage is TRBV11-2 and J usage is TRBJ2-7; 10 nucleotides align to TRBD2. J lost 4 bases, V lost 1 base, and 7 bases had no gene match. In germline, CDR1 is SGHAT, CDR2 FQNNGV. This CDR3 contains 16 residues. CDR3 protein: CASSLGPSGGAYEQYF. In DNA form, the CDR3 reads TGTGCCAGCAGCTTAGGTCCGAGCGGGGGGGCGTACGAGCAGTACTTC.

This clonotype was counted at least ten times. CDR3 residues: CAGNTGNQPQHF. Here the CDR3 DNA reads TGTGCCGGCAATACAGGGAACCAGCCCCAGCATTTT. The chain combines TRBV19 with TRBJ1-5, with D perhaps TRBD1 (6 bases). The CDR3 sequence is 12 residues long. V dropped 11 bases and J dropped 7 bases, with 15 bases sitting between them. Germline V gene lookup returns CDR1 LNHDA and CDR2 SQIVND (reference sequence).

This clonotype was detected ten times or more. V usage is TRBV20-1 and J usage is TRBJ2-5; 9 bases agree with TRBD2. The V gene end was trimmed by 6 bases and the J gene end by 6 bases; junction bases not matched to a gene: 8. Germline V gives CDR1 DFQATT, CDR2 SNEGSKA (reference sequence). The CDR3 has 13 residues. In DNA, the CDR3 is TGCAGTGCCGAGGCGCGGGAGGGGCAGACCCAGTACTTC. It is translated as CSAEAREGQTQYF.

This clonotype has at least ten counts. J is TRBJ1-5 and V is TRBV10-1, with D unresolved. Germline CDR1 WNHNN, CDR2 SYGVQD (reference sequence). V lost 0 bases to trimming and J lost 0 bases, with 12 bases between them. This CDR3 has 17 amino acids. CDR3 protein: CASSESMDALSNQPQHF. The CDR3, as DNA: TGCGCCAGCAGTGAGTCGATGGACGCCCTTAGCAATCAGCCCCAGCATTTT.

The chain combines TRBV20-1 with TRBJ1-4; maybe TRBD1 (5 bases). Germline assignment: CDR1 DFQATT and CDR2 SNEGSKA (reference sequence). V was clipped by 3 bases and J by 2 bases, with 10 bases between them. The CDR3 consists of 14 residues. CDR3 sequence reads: CSASGDLTNEKLFF. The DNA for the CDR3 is TGCAGTGCTAGCGGGGACCTGACTAATGAAAAACTGTTTTTT.

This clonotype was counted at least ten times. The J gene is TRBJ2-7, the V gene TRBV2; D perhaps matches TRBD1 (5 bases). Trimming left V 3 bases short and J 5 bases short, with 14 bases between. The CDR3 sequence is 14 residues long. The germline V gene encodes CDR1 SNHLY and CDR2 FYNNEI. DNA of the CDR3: TGTGCCAGCAGTGATCTGGCAGGGTCCCACGAGCAGTACTTC. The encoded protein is CASSDLAGSHEQYF.

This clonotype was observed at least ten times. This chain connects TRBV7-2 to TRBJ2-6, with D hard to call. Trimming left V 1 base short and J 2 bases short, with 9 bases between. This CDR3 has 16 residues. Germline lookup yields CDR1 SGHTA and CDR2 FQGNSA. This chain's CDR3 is CASSLVVTTGANVLTF. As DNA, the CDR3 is TGTGCCAGCAGCTTAGTTGTGACAACTGGGGCCAACGTCCTGACTTTC. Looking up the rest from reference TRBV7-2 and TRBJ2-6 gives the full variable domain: GAGVSQSPSNKVTEKGKDVELRCDPISGHTALYWYRQSLGQGLEFLIYFQGNSAPDKSGLPSDRFSAERTGGSVSTLTIQRTQQEDSAVYLCASSLVVTTGANVLTFGAGSRLTVL.

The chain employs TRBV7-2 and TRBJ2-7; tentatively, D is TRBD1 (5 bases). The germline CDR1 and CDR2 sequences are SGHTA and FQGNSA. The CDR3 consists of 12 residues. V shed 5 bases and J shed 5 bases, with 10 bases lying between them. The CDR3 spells CASSGRGHEQYF. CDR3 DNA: TGTGCCAGCAGCGGAAGGGGCCACGAGCAGTACTTC.

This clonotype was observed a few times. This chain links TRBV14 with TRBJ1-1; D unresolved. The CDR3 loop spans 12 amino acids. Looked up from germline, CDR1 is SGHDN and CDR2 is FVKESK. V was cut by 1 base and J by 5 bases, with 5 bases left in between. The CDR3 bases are TGTGCCAGCAGCCAAGCCGGGACTGAAGCTTTCTTT. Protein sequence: CASSQAGTEAFF.

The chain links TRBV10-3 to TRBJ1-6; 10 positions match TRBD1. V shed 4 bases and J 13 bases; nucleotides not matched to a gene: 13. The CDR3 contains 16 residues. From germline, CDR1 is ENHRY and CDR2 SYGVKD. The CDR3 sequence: CAISGGQGLSNQPLHF. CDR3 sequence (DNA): TGTGCCATCAGTGGGGGACAGGGGTTAAGCAATCAGCCCCTCCACTTT.

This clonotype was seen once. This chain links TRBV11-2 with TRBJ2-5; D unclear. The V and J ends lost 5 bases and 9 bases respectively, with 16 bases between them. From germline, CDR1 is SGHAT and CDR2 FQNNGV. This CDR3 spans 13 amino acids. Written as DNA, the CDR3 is TGTGCCAGCAGCACAGAGGTGTTTCAGCCCCAGTACTTC. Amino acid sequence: CASSTEVFQPQYF.

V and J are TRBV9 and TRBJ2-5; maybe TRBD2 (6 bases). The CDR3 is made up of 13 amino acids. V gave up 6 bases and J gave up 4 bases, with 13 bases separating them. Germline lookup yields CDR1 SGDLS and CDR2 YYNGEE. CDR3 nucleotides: TGTGCCAGCAAGACCGTCGGGGGAGAGACCCAGTACTTC. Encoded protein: CASKTVGGETQYF.

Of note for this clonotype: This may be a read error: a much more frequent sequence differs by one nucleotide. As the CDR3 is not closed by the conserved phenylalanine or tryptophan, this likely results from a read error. The CDR3 here is CASSLDRDRNRGEQYL. The CDR3 region has the DNA TGTGCCAGCAGCTTAGACCGGGACAGAAATAGGGGCGAGCAGTACCTC. The chain joins TRBV11-2 to TRBJ2-7, with TRBD1 matching over 7 bases. Germline CDR1 and CDR2: SGHAT and FQNNGV. The V segment lost 0 bases and the J segment 6 bases; nucleotides outside the gene matches: 11. The CDR3 contains 16 residues.

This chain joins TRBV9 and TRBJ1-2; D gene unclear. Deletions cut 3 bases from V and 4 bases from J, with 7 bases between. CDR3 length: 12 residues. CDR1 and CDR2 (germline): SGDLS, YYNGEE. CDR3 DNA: TGTGCCAGCAGCGGAGCTAGCTATGGCTACACCTTC. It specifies CASSGASYGYTF.

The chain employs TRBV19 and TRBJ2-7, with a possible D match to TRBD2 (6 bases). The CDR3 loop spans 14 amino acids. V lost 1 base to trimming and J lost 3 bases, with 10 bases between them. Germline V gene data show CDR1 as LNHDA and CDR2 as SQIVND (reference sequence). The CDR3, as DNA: TGTGCCAGTAGTATAGGCGGGAACAACTACGAGCAGTACTTC. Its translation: CASSIGGNNYEQYF. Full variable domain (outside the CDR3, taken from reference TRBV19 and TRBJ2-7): DGGITQSPKYLFRKEGQNVTLSCEQNLNHDAMYWYRQDPGQGLRLIYYSQIVNDFQKGDIAEGYSVSREKKESFPLTVTSAQKNPTAFYLCASSIGGNNYEQYFGPGTRLTVT.

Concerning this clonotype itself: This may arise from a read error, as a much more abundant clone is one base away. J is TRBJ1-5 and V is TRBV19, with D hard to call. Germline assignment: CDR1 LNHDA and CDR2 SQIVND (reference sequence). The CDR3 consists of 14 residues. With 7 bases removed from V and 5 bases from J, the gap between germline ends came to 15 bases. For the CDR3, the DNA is TGTGCCAGTAACCCGACACGAGAGCATCAGCCCCAGCATTTT. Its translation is CASNPTREHQPQHF.

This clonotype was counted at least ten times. The CDR3 region is CASKGIGTGNEKLFF. The CDR3, as DNA: TGTGCCAGTAAGGGGATTGGGACAGGGAATGAAAAACTGTTTTTT. The J gene is TRBJ1-4, the V gene TRBV19, with 9 bases fitting TRBD1. The CDR3 spans 15 residues. V lost 7 bases to trimming and J lost 5 bases; unmatched junction nucleotides: 8. Germline V lookup: CDR1 LNHDA, CDR2 SQIVND (reference sequence).

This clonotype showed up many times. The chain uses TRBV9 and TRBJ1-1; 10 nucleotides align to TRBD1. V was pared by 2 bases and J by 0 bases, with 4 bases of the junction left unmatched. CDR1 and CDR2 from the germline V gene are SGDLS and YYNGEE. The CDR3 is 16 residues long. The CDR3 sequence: CASSVGTGALNTEAFF. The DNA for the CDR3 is TGTGCCAGCAGCGTCGGGACAGGGGCCTTGAACACTGAAGCTTTCTTT.

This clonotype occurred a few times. This CDR3 reads CASSIGQRLEKLFF. CDR3 bases: TGTGCCAGTAGTATTGGACAGCGTTTGGAAAAACTGTTTTTT. The chain recombines TRBV19 with TRBJ1-4, with a weak D call TRBD1 (6 bases). Trimming left V 3 bases short and J 8 bases short, with 13 bases between. The CDR3 has 14 residues. The germline gives CDR1 LNHDA, CDR2 SQIVND (reference sequence).